These T cell receptor beta chains were read from a single sample in a study of OX40 agonist ivuxolimab in advanced cancers. Data came from immunoSEQ multiplex PCR; TCRdb stores just in-frame clones and leaves some out. The sample carries 100,000 or so clones, about 91% recorded once. The material was CD4+ or CD8+ T cells sorted from blood, obtained in a trial of the OX40 agonist ivuxolimab. The receptors here all came from an adult with an advanced solid tumor such as melanoma, head and neck, liver or kidney cancer. Both conserved end residues are part of each CDR3. Fields, in order: J gene, V gene, clone size, D gene, CDR3 protein, CDR3 DNA. D genes are given only for firm matches. Clone size, where shown, is once, few, many, or a class for clones that have expanded.

j_call: TRBJ1-3
v_call: TRBV5-1
clone_size: -
d_call: -
cdr3_aa: CASSLAAGTSGNTIYF
cdr3_nt: TGCGCCAGCAGCTTGGCGGCAGGCACCTCTGGAAACACCATATATTTT

j_call: TRBJ1-5
v_call: TRBV7-2
clone_size: -
d_call: -
cdr3_aa: CASSRDGYSNQPQHF
cdr3_nt: TGTGCCAGCAGCCGGGACGGATATAGCAATCAGCCCCAGCATTTT

j_call: TRBJ2-3
v_call: TRBV7-8
clone_size: -
d_call: -
cdr3_aa: CASSSGAHTQYF
cdr3_nt: TGTGCCAGCAGCTCGGGAGCCCATACGCAGTATTTT

j_call: TRBJ2-1
v_call: TRBV28
clone_size: -
d_call: TRBD2
cdr3_aa: CASSYGLAGGYEQFF
cdr3_nt: TGTGCCAGCAGCTACGGACTAGCGGGAGGTTATGAGCAGTTCTTC

j_call: TRBJ2-3
v_call: TRBV5-4
clone_size: -
d_call: -
cdr3_aa: CASTIGGDTQYF
cdr3_nt: TGTGCCAGCACCATTGGGGGAGATACGCAGTATTTT

j_call: TRBJ1-2
v_call: TRBV7-8
clone_size: -
d_call: TRBD1
cdr3_aa: CASSPLGQGGYGYTF
cdr3_nt: TGTGCCAGCAGCCCTCTGGGACAGGGGGGATATGGCTACACCTTC

j_call: TRBJ2-7
v_call: TRBV19
clone_size: -
d_call: TRBD1
cdr3_aa: CASSPGQGPYEQYF
cdr3_nt: TGTGCCAGTAGCCCGGGACAGGGTCCGTACGAGCAGTACTTC

j_call: TRBJ2-5
v_call: TRBV7-2
clone_size: -
d_call: -
cdr3_aa: CASSFWGRETQYF
cdr3_nt: TGTGCCAGCAGCTTCTGGGGGCGAGAGACCCAGTACTTC

j_call: TRBJ2-7
v_call: TRBV18
clone_size: -
d_call: TRBD2
cdr3_aa: CASSPGGTGGRYEQYF
cdr3_nt: TGTGCCAGCTCACCAGGAGGGACTGGCGGGAGGTACGAGCAGTACTTC

j_call: TRBJ2-7
v_call: TRBV9
clone_size: -
d_call: TRBD2
cdr3_aa: CASSAEGTSEYEQYF
cdr3_nt: TGTGCCAGCAGCGCAGAAGGGACTAGCGAATACGAGCAGTACTTC

j_call: TRBJ2-3
v_call: TRBV2
clone_size: once
d_call: -
cdr3_aa: CASSPQLDTDTQYF
cdr3_nt: TGTGCCAGCAGTCCGCAACTCGACACAGATACGCAGTATTTT

j_call: TRBJ1-2
v_call: TRBV4-2
clone_size: -
d_call: -
cdr3_aa: CASSQDTTALYGYTF
cdr3_nt: TGTGCCAGCAGCCAAGACACGACAGCCCTCTATGGCTACACCTTC

j_call: TRBJ1-2
v_call: TRBV29-1
clone_size: -
d_call: -
cdr3_aa: CSVRRDGFNGYTF
cdr3_nt: TGCAGCGTTCGGAGGGACGGATTTAATGGCTACACCTTC

j_call: TRBJ2-2
v_call: TRBV15
clone_size: -
d_call: -
cdr3_aa: CATSLGASTGELFF
cdr3_nt: TGTGCCACCAGTCTTGGGGCTAGCACCGGGGAGCTGTTTTTT

j_call: TRBJ1-4
v_call: TRBV2
clone_size: -
d_call: -
cdr3_aa: CASSGPEGVIGKLFF
cdr3_nt: TGTGCCAGCAGCGGTCCCGAGGGGGTGATTGGAAAACTGTTTTTT

j_call: TRBJ2-3
v_call: TRBV7-2
clone_size: -
d_call: -
cdr3_aa: CASSSQRSTDTQYF
cdr3_nt: TGTGCCAGCAGCTCCCAGCGCAGCACAGATACGCAGTATTTT

j_call: TRBJ1-2
v_call: TRBV7-2
clone_size: -
d_call: -
cdr3_aa: CASSFRDTYGYTF
cdr3_nt: TGTGCCAGCAGCTTCCGGGACACCTATGGCTACACCTTC

j_call: TRBJ2-1
v_call: TRBV4-3
clone_size: -
d_call: TRBD2
cdr3_aa: CASSQDLAGARGEQFF
cdr3_nt: TGCGCCAGCAGCCAGGACCTAGCGGGAGCCCGCGGTGAGCAGTTCTTC

j_call: TRBJ2-2
v_call: TRBV11-3
clone_size: -
d_call: TRBD1
cdr3_aa: CASSPTGTVNTGELFF
cdr3_nt: TGTGCCAGCAGCCCAACCGGGACAGTGAACACCGGGGAGCTGTTTTTT

j_call: TRBJ1-5
v_call: TRBV5-1
clone_size: -
d_call: -
cdr3_aa: CASSPGEGGQPQHF
cdr3_nt: TGCGCCAGCAGCCCGGGGGAGGGAGGGCAGCCCCAGCATTTT

j_call: TRBJ2-1
v_call: TRBV11-3
clone_size: -
d_call: TRBD2
cdr3_aa: CASSRSGSSYNEQFF
cdr3_nt: TGTGCCAGCAGTCGGAGCGGGAGCTCCTACAATGAGCAGTTCTTC

j_call: TRBJ1-4
v_call: TRBV2
clone_size: -
d_call: TRBD1
cdr3_aa: CASSVTGGEKLFF
cdr3_nt: TGTGCCAGCAGTGTTACAGGGGGTGAAAAACTGTTTTTT

j_call: TRBJ1-5
v_call: TRBV7-2
clone_size: -
d_call: -
cdr3_aa: CASSLTFNQPQHF
cdr3_nt: TGTGCCAGCAGCTTAACGTTCAATCAGCCCCAGCATTTT

j_call: TRBJ2-7
v_call: TRBV18
clone_size: -
d_call: -
cdr3_aa: CASSPAGVYEQYF
cdr3_nt: TGTGCCAGCTCACCGGCCGGGGTGTACGAGCAGTACTTC

j_call: TRBJ1-5
v_call: TRBV30
clone_size: few
d_call: -
cdr3_aa: CAWSVRSSNQPQHF
cdr3_nt: TGTGCCTGGAGTGTACGCAGTAGCAATCAGCCCCAGCATTTT

j_call: TRBJ1-1
v_call: TRBV28
clone_size: -
d_call: -
cdr3_aa: CASSLRPMNTEAFF
cdr3_nt: TGTGCCAGCAGTTTACGCCCGATGAACACTGAAGCTTTCTTT

j_call: TRBJ2-3
v_call: TRBV19
clone_size: -
d_call: TRBD2
cdr3_aa: CASKGPAGGPDTQYF
cdr3_nt: TGTGCCAGTAAAGGCCCAGCGGGAGGCCCAGATACGCAGTATTTT

j_call: TRBJ2-1
v_call: TRBV7-2
clone_size: once
d_call: -
cdr3_aa: CASSLGRNNEQFF
cdr3_nt: TGTGCCAGCAGCTTAGGGCGGAACAATGAGCAGTTCTTC

j_call: TRBJ2-7
v_call: TRBV11-1
clone_size: -
d_call: TRBD1
cdr3_aa: CASSLVTGGSYEQYF
cdr3_nt: TGTGCCAGCAGCTTGGTAACAGGGGGATCCTACGAGCAGTACTTC

j_call: TRBJ2-5
v_call: TRBV4-3
clone_size: -
d_call: -
cdr3_aa: CASSQEGQETQYF
cdr3_nt: TGCGCCAGCAGCCAAGAAGGGCAAGAGACCCAGTACTTC

j_call: TRBJ1-5
v_call: TRBV4-1
clone_size: -
d_call: -
cdr3_aa: CASSQETNSNQPQHF
cdr3_nt: TGCGCCAGCAGCCAAGAAACAAATAGCAATCAGCCCCAGCATTTT

j_call: TRBJ2-3
v_call: TRBV5-1
clone_size: -
d_call: -
cdr3_aa: CASSVGPRPSTDTQYF
cdr3_nt: TGCGCCAGCAGCGTGGGACCTCGCCCTAGCACAGATACGCAGTATTTT

j_call: TRBJ2-1
v_call: TRBV6-1
clone_size: -
d_call: -
cdr3_aa: CASSLAGQTYNEQFF
cdr3_nt: TGTGCCAGCAGTCTTGCGGGACAAACCTACAATGAGCAGTTCTTC

j_call: TRBJ2-7
v_call: TRBV11-3
clone_size: -
d_call: -
cdr3_aa: CASSLAYKYEQYF
cdr3_nt: TGTGCCAGCAGCTTAGCCTATAAATACGAGCAGTACTTC

j_call: TRBJ2-5
v_call: TRBV5-8
clone_size: once
d_call: TRBD2
cdr3_aa: CASSFAGGSETQYF
cdr3_nt: TGTGCCAGCAGCTTTGCGGGAGGGTCGGAGACCCAGTACTTC

j_call: TRBJ1-2
v_call: TRBV6-4
clone_size: once
d_call: -
cdr3_aa: CASSDHRDAYGYTF
cdr3_nt: TGTGCCAGCAGTGACCACAGGGATGCCTATGGCTACACCTTC

j_call: TRBJ2-7
v_call: TRBV25-1
clone_size: -
d_call: TRBD2
cdr3_aa: CASNQAGTYYEQYF
cdr3_nt: TGTGCCAGCAATCAAGCGGGGACCTACTACGAGCAGTACTTC

j_call: TRBJ2-1
v_call: TRBV5-6
clone_size: once
d_call: TRBD2
cdr3_aa: CASLTYGSGKRSYNEQFF
cdr3_nt: TGTGCCAGCCTAACTTATGGTAGCGGGAAACGATCCTACAATGAGCAGTTCTTC

j_call: TRBJ2-1
v_call: TRBV4-1
clone_size: -
d_call: TRBD2
cdr3_aa: CASSPIAGLAAWNEQFF
cdr3_nt: TGCGCCAGCAGCCCTATCGCCGGACTAGCGGCTTGGAATGAGCAGTTCTTC

j_call: TRBJ2-5
v_call: TRBV25-1
clone_size: -
d_call: -
cdr3_aa: CASRGLQETQYF
cdr3_nt: TGTGCCAGCAGGGGCCTCCAAGAGACCCAGTACTTC

j_call: TRBJ1-1
v_call: TRBV10-1
clone_size: -
d_call: -
cdr3_aa: CASSRDPNTEAFF
cdr3_nt: TGCGCCAGTTCTCGGGATCCGAACACTGAAGCTTTCTTT

j_call: TRBJ2-2
v_call: TRBV19
clone_size: -
d_call: TRBD2
cdr3_aa: CASSLGLAANTGELFF
cdr3_nt: TGTGCCAGTAGTTTGGGACTAGCAGCCAACACCGGGGAGCTGTTTTTT

j_call: TRBJ1-2
v_call: TRBV7-2
clone_size: -
d_call: TRBD1
cdr3_aa: CASSADRGYGYTF
cdr3_nt: TGTGCCAGCAGCGCGGACAGGGGCTATGGCTACACCTTC

j_call: TRBJ2-2
v_call: TRBV29-1
clone_size: -
d_call: TRBD1
cdr3_aa: CSVTGDPGELFF
cdr3_nt: TGCAGCGTGACAGGGGACCCCGGGGAGCTGTTTTTT